These T cell receptor beta chains were read from a single sample in a study of human T cells and chemical hapten exposure. MiXCR, applied by TCRdb to the RACE reads, yields one record per CDR3 protein. The sample holds over 75,000 distinct CDR3 sequences, roughly 11% seen once. Sequencing was performed on whole blood, taken in connection with sensitization to the hapten diphenylcyclopropenone (DPC). The receptors were gathered from a woman in her thirties with alopecia areata. Some clones in this sample may be carry-over from other donors' samples. CDR3s include the opening cysteine and the closing phenylalanine or tryptophan. The D gene is left open where the match is weak. Clone sizes are given selectively: once, few, many, or a class where the clone is expanded.

clone_size d_call j_call v_call cdr3_aa cdr3_nt
many - TRBJ2-5 TRBV6-5 CASSSPWGETQYF TGTGCCAGCAGTTCCCCATGGGGGGAGACCCAGTACTTC
- - TRBJ2-7 TRBV4-3 CASSQVGGAGQYF TGCGCCAGCAGCCAAGTCGGAGGTGCCGGGCAGTACTTC
- - TRBJ1-1 TRBV3-1 CASSQTLNTEAFF TGTGCCAGCAGCCAGACACTGAACACTGAAGCTTTCTTT
many TRBD2 TRBJ2-5 TRBV18 CASSTGLAGETQYF TGTGCCAGCTCAACTGGACTAGCGGGTGAGACCCAGTACTTC
- - TRBJ2-2 TRBV29-1 CSVLGQMNTGELFF TGCAGCGTTTTAGGACAGATGAACACCGGGGAGCTGTTTTTT
few - TRBJ2-7 TRBV7-2 CASSLARGPYEQYF TGTGCCAGCAGCTTAGCCCGGGGCCCCTACGAGCAGTACTTC
many - TRBJ2-7 TRBV19 CASSITDGTIEQYF TGTGCCAGTAGTATAACGGACGGGACAATCGAGCAGTACTTC
few - TRBJ1-6 TRBV28 CASSSEPSPLHF TGTGCCAGCAGTTCGGAGCCGTCACCCCTCCACTTT
many - TRBJ1-6 TRBV20-1 CSAGRGPINSPLHF TGCAGTGCCGGCAGGGGACCGATCAATTCACCCCTCCACTTT
many TRBD2 TRBJ2-2 TRBV12-3/TRBV12-4 CASVSGGFDTGELFF TGTGCCAGCGTTAGCGGGGGGTTTGACACCGGGGAGCTGTTTTTT
few TRBD2 TRBJ2-1 TRBV18 CASSPSIGGYNEQFF TGTGCCAGCTCACCATCTATCGGGGGGTACAATGAGCAGTTCTTC
- TRBD1 TRBJ2-7 TRBV7-9 CASSADRGFLYEQYF TGTGCCAGCAGCGCCGACAGGGGGTTTCTCTACGAGCAGTACTTC
few - TRBJ2-1 TRBV11-2 CASTPGVANNEQFF TGTGCCAGCACCCCGGGGGTAGCGAACAATGAGCAGTTCTTC
- - TRBJ1-1 TRBV4-3 CASSQERSNTEAFF TGCGCCAGCAGCCAAGAAAGATCGAACACTGAAGCTTTCTTT
few - TRBJ2-3 TRBV20-1 CSAHSSTDTQYF TGCAGTGCTCACAGTAGCACAGATACGCAGTATTTT
many TRBD1 TRBJ1-1 TRBV28 CASSSPGQGPPEAFF TGTGCCAGCAGTTCCCCTGGACAGGGACCGCCTGAAGCTTTCTTT
many - TRBJ1-5 TRBV3-1 CASSQDFRHQPQHF TGTGCCAGCAGCCAAGATTTTCGGCATCAGCCCCAGCATTTT
few - TRBJ2-7 TRBV7-9 CASSSTERTYEQYF TGTGCCAGCAGCTCGACGGAGCGGACCTACGAGCAGTACTTC
once - TRBJ2-1 TRBV6-5 CASSASSIREQFF TGTGCCAGCAGTGCCAGTAGCATCAGGGAGCAGTTCTTC
many - TRBJ1-2 TRBV29-1 CSVEDLTGAGGYTF TGCAGCGTTGAAGATCTCACGGGGGCAGGTGGCTACACCTTC
many - TRBJ2-5 TRBV18 CASSSTADRQETQYF TGTGCCAGCTCATCAACAGCGGACAGACAAGAGACCCAGTACTTC
once TRBD2 TRBJ2-3 TRBV29-1 CSVSSGSADTQYF TGCAGCGTTTCTAGCGGGAGTGCAGATACGCAGTATTTT
many TRBD2 TRBJ2-7 TRBV20-1 CSARVLRGGYEQYF TGCAGTGCCCGAGTTCTTCGCGGGGGCTACGAGCAGTACTTC
many TRBD2 TRBJ2-5 TRBV20-1 CSARLAGQETQYF TGCAGTGCTAGACTAGCGGGGCAAGAGACCCAGTACTTC
- - TRBJ2-5 TRBV15 CATSRDGRQETQYF TGTGCCACCAGCAGAGATGGCCGCCAAGAGACCCAGTACTTC
few - TRBJ1-1 TRBV18 CASSPHPPTVNTEAFF TGTGCCAGCTCACCCCACCCCCCGACAGTGAACACTGAAGCTTTCTTT
- - TRBJ2-5 TRBV20-1 CSAKEGQETQYF TGCAGTGCCAAGGAAGGCCAAGAGACCCAGTACTTC
many TRBD1 TRBJ1-5 TRBV12-3/TRBV12-4 CASSRDRANQPQHF TGTGCCAGCAGCAGAGACAGGGCCAATCAGCCCCAGCATTTT
few - TRBJ1-5 TRBV20-1 CSAEPDGALTQPQHF TGCAGTGCTGAGCCCGACGGGGCTCTTACTCAGCCCCAGCATTTT
many TRBD1 TRBJ2-2 TRBV12-3/TRBV12-4 CASSTQGHGELFF TGTGCCAGCAGTACACAGGGGCACGGGGAGCTGTTTTTT
many - TRBJ1-2 TRBV7-7 CATSPDINYGYTF TGTGCTACTTCCCCGGACATAAACTATGGCTACACCTTC